The rows below give T cell receptor beta chains drawn from one sample of a study of T cell responses to AZD1222 COVID-19 vaccine. The assay was immunoSEQ multiplex PCR, and TCRdb's table has in-frame clones only and misses some. The data show around 99,000 clones, with around 87% seen just once and around 4.4% held by the top ten. The sequenced sample was peripheral blood, obtained 28 days after the second AZD1222 dose. These TCRs come from an adult who received the AZD1222 COVID-19 vaccine. CDR3s include the opening cysteine and the closing phenylalanine or tryptophan. D genes are given only for firm matches. A row's size may be missing; if present it is once, few, many or a size class.

size | J | V | D | DNA | CDR3
few | TRBJ2-3 | TRBV4-1 | - | - | CASSQVAGGTHF
- | TRBJ1-6 | TRBV20-1 | - | TGCAGTGCCACCGATAATTCACCCCTCCACTTT | CSATDNSPLHF
- | TRBJ2-1 | TRBV28 | - | TGTGCCAGCAGTTTTCGGCAGGGTAGAGGCAATGAGCAGTTCTTC | CASSFRQGRGNEQFF
- | TRBJ2-7 | TRBV27 | TRBD2 | TGTGCCAGCAGTTTATTCGGGAGCGGGGGCCCCGACGAGCAGTACTTC | CASSLFGSGGPDEQYF
- | TRBJ2-5 | TRBV9 | - | TGTGCCAGCAGCGTTCAAACGGGGACCGGGGAGACCCAGTACTTC | CASSVQTGTGETQYF
- | TRBJ1-5 | TRBV28 | TRBD1 | TGTGCCAGCAGTTTACGGACAGGGGGTATTCATCAGCCCCAGCATTTT | CASSLRTGGIHQPQHF
- | TRBJ2-1 | TRBV18 | - | TGTGCCAGCTCCTTCGAAAAGAATGAGCAGTTCTTC | CASSFEKNEQFF
- | TRBJ2-5 | TRBV20-1 | - | TGCAGTGCTAGGGCCCAAGAGACCCAGTACTTC | CSARAQETQYF
- | TRBJ1-5 | TRBV6-1 | - | TGTGCCAGCAGTGAGGCGAATCAGCCCCAGCATTTT | CASSEANQPQHF
- | TRBJ1-2 | TRBV4-1 | - | TGCGCCAGCAGCCAAGTTCTGGCAGCGAACTATGGCTACACCTTC | CASSQVLAANYGYTF
- | TRBJ1-5 | TRBV6-6 | - | TGTGCCAGCAGTCCGCTTGGGAGGGGGGAATGGCAGCCCCAGCATTTT | CASSPLGRGEWQPQHF
- | TRBJ2-1 | TRBV18 | - | TGTGCCAGCTCACCACCTGGCAGGGGGGATGAGCAGTTCTTC | CASSPPGRGDEQFF
once | TRBJ2-7 | TRBV3-1/TRBV3-2 | - | TGTGCCAGCAGCCAAGGACGAAACTACGAGCAGTACTTC | CASSQGRNYEQYF
- | TRBJ1-1 | TRBV7-7 | - | TGTGCCAGCAGTCGCGACAGGCAAACTGAAGCTTTCTTT | CASSRDRQTEAFF
- | TRBJ2-3 | TRBV6-6 | - | TGTGCCAGCAGTCACACGCGCACAGATACGCAGTATTTT | CASSHTRTDTQYF
- | TRBJ1-4 | TRBV5-6 | - | TGTGCCAGCAGCTTGGCGAGGGACGGCTATGAAAAACTGTTTTTT | CASSLARDGYEKLFF
- | TRBJ2-3 | TRBV18 | TRBD2 | TGTGCCAGCTCACCACGCGGGGGGGCTTGGCGCACAGATACGCAGTATTTT | CASSPRGGAWRTDTQYF
- | TRBJ1-1 | TRBV24-1 | - | TGTGCCACCAGGGAACGGATCGGCACTGAAGCTTTCTTT | CATRERIGTEAFF
once | TRBJ1-1 | TRBV6-4 | - | TGTGCCAGCAGCCTGACAGGGAACACTGAAGCTTTCTTT | CASSLTGNTEAFF
- | TRBJ1-1 | TRBV10-3 | - | TGTGCCATCAGTCCCGGACAGCTGCGCACTGAAGCTTTCTTT | CAISPGQLRTEAFF
- | TRBJ1-5 | TRBV6-9 | - | TGTGCCAGCAGTTATTCAGGCCAGCATTTT | CASSYSGQHF
- | TRBJ2-6 | TRBV5-1 | - | TGCGCCAGCAGCCTTGTCTCTGGGGCCAACGTCCTGACTTTC | CASSLVSGANVLTF
- | TRBJ1-2 | TRBV15 | - | TGTGCCACCAGCAGCTTCCATTCGACCTATGGCTACACCTTC | CATSSFHSTYGYTF
- | TRBJ2-7 | TRBV10-3 | - | TGTGCCATCAGTGAAGTTTACGAGCAGTACTTC | CAISEVYEQYF
- | TRBJ2-3 | TRBV14 | TRBD2 | TGTGCCAGCAGCCAAACGCGGGGGACTAGCGTCCCAGATACGCAGTATTTT | CASSQTRGTSVPDTQYF
- | TRBJ1-4 | TRBV24-1 | - | TGTGCCACCAGTGCACGAGGAAAACTGTTTTTT | CATSARGKLFF
- | TRBJ1-4 | TRBV7-9 | - | TGTGCCAGCAGCCCAGCGACGGAGGAAAAACTGTTTTTT | CASSPATEEKLFF
- | TRBJ2-1 | TRBV5-5 | - | TGTGCCAGCTGGACAGATCCCTCGGATGGTGAGCAGTTCTTC | CASWTDPSDGEQFF
- | TRBJ2-4 | TRBV7-3 | - | TGTGCCAGCAGCCCCATGTCTAACAGCCACATTCAGTACTTC | CASSPMSNSHIQYF
- | TRBJ2-5 | TRBV15 | TRBD2 | TGTGCCACCAGCCGGACCCCCGGGACTAAAGAGACCCAGTACTTC | CATSRTPGTKETQYF
- | TRBJ1-6 | TRBV5-1 | TRBD1 | TGCGCCAGCGGACAGGGGTCCTCCTATAATTCACCCCTCCACTTT | CASGQGSSYNSPLHF
- | TRBJ2-3 | TRBV25-1 | - | TGTGCCAGCAGCGGCTTTGATACGCAGTATTTT | CASSGFDTQYF
- | TRBJ1-2 | TRBV5-6 | - | TGTGCCAGCAGGAATCGACTGAGGATGGTAGTCTATGGCTACACCTTC | CASRNRLRMVVYGYTF
- | TRBJ2-5 | TRBV4-3 | TRBD2 | TGCGCCAGCAGCGACCTCGGGGGGGCGGAAGAGACCCAGTACTTC | CASSDLGGAEETQYF
- | TRBJ1-3 | TRBV18 | - | TGTGCCAGCTCACCACCCCGAAGAAACACCATATATTTT | CASSPPRRNTIYF
- | TRBJ1-2 | TRBV6-5 | - | TGTGCCAGCAGTCTACGTGGACTGACGTACTATGGCTACACCTTC | CASSLRGLTYYGYTF
- | TRBJ2-1 | TRBV3-1/TRBV3-2 | - | TGTGCCAGCAGCTCTCCCCTGGACAGCCACAATGAGCAGTTCTTC | CASSSPLDSHNEQFF
- | TRBJ1-3 | TRBV28 | TRBD1 | TGTGCCAGCAGTTTGGGACAGGCTCTCTCTGGAAACACCATATATTTT | CASSLGQALSGNTIYF
- | TRBJ2-1 | TRBV9 | - | TGTGCCAGCAGCGTAGGAGAGCTGGTATACAATGAGCAGTTCTTC | CASSVGELVYNEQFF
- | TRBJ2-7 | TRBV18 | TRBD1 | TGTGCCAGCTCACCACCCCCAGGGGGCGCGGAGCAGTACTTC | CASSPPPGGAEQYF
- | TRBJ1-1 | TRBV18 | TRBD1 | TGTGCCAGCTCACCACGGGACAGGGTTCGGACTGAAGCTTTCTTT | CASSPRDRVRTEAFF
few | TRBJ1-4 | TRBV5-4 | - | TGTGCCAGCAGCCCGGCGGGATATAATGAAAAACTGTTTTTT | CASSPAGYNEKLFF
- | TRBJ2-7 | TRBV9 | TRBD2 | TGTGCCAGCGGGACTAGCGATTACGAGCAGTACTTC | CASGTSDYEQYF
- | TRBJ2-2 | TRBV9 | TRBD2 | TGTGCCAGCAGCGTAGGTTGGACTAGCGGGGTTACCGGGGAGCTGTTTTTT | CASSVGWTSGVTGELFF
- | TRBJ2-1 | TRBV7-7 | - | TGTGCCAGCAGCTTAGCCGAAAGCAATGAGCAGTTCTTC | CASSLAESNEQFF